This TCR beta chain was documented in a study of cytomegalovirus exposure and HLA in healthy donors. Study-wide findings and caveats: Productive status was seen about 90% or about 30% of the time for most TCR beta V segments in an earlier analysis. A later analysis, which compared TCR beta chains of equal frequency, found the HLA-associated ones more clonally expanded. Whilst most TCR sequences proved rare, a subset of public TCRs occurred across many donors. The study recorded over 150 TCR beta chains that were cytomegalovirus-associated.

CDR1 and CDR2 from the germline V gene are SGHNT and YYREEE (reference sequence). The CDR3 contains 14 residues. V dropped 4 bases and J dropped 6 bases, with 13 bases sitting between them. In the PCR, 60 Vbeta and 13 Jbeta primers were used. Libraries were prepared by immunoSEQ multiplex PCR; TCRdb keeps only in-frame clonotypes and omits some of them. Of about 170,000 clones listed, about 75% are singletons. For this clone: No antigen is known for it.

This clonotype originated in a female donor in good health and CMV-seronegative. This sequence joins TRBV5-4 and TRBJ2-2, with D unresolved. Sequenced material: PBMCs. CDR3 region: CASSQTNIAGELFF. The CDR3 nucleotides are TGTGCCAGCAGCCAAACCAACATCGCCGGGGAGCTGTTTTTT.